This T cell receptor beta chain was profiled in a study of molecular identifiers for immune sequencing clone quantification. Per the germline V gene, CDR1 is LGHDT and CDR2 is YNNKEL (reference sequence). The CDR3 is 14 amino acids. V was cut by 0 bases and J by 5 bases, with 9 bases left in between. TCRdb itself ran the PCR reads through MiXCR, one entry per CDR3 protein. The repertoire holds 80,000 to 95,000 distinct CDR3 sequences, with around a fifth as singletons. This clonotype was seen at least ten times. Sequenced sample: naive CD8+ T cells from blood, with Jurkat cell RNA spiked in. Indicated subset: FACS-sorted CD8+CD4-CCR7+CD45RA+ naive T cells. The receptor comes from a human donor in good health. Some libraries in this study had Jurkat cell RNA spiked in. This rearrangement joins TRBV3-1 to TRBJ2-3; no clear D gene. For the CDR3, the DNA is TGTGCCAGCAGCCAAGAAAAGGTAGTAGATACGCAGTATTTT. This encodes CASSQEKVVDTQYF.